This TCR beta chain stems from a study of beta chain features in type 1 diabetes. Study-wide results and caveats: The cDNA sequencing approach could over-represent high-TCR-expressing cells.

Every isolated RNA sample was fully reverse transcribed, so sequencing captured expressed TCRB transcripts. Using immunoSEQ multiplex PCR, the repertoire was profiled, and TCRdb retains in-frame clones only, with some absent. This sample yields over 700,000 clones, of which roughly 15% are seen a single time; 0.02% to 0.03% belongs to the top ten. Germline lookup yields CDR1 SGHNT and CDR2 YYREEE (reference sequence). After removal of 1 base from V and 0 bases from J, the junction contained 2 bases not matched to a gene. The CDR3 covers 15 residues. This clone was detected only a few times. The antigen is unknown.

This clonotype was sampled from a woman under 30 in good health. The sequenced sample consisted of naive CD4+ T cells from blood. This chain joins TRBV5-4 and TRBJ2-5, with 8 bases fitting TRBD2. CDR3 residues: CASSLPGLDQETQYF. CDR3 nucleotides: TGTGCCAGCAGCTTGCCGGGACTAGACCAAGAGACCCAGTACTTC.